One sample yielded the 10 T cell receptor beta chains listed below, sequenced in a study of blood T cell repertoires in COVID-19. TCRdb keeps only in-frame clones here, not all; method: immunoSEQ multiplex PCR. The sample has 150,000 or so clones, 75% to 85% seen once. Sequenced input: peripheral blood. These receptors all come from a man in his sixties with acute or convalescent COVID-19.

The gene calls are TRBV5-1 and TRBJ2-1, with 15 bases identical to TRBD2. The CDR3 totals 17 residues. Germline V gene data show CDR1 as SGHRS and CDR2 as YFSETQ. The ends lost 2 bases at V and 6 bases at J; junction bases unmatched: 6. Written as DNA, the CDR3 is TGCGCCAGCAGCTTTTTCCGGACTAGCGGGAGGGGCAATGAGCAGTTCTTC. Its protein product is CASSFFRTSGRGNEQFF.

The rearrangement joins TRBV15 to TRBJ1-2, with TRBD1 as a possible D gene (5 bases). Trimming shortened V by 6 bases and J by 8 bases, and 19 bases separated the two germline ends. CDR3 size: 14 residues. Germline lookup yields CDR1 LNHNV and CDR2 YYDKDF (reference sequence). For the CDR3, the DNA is TGTGCCACCAGTTTTACGGGCGGAGGGGACGGCTACACCTTC. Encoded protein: CATSFTGGGDGYTF.

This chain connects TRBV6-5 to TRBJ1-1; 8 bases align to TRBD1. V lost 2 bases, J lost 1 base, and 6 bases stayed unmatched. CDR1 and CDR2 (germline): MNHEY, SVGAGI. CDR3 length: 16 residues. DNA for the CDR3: TGTGCCAGCAGTTACGGGCAGGGGGCGCCGAACACTGAAGCTTTCTTT. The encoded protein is CASSYGQGAPNTEAFF.

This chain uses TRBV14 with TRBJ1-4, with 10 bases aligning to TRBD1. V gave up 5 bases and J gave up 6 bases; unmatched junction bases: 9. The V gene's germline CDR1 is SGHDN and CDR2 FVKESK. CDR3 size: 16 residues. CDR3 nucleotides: TGTGCCAGCAGCTCCAGACAGGGGGCTTTTCATGAAAAACTGTTTTTT. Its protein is CASSSRQGAFHEKLFF.

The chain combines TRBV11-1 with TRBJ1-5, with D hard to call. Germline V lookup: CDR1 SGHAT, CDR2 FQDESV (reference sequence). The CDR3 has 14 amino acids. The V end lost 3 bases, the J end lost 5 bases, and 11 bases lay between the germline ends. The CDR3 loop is CASSFLQRDQPQHF. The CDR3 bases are TGTGCCAGCAGCTTTTTACAGAGGGATCAGCCCCAGCATTTT.

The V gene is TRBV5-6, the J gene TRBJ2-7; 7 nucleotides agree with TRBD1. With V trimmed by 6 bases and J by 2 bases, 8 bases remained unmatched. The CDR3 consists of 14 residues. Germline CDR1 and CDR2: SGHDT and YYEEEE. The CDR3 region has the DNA TGTGCCAGCACCCGAGGGGGCAGTCCCTACGAGCAGTACTTC. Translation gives CASTRGGSPYEQYF.

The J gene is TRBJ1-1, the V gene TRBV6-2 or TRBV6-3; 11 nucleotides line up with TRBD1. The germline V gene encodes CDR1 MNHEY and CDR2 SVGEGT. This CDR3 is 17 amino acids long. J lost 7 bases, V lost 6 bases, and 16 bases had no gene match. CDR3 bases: TGTGCCAGCAGCCCATTGGACAGGGGGCAACCACGCCTTGAAGCTTTCTTT. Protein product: CASSPLDRGQPRLEAFF.

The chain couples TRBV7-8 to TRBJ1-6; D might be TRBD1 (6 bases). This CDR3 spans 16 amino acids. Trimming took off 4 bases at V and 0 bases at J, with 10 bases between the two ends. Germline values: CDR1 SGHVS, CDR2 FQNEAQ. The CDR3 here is CASSYTGNSYNSPLHF. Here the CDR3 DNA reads TGTGCCAGCAGCTATACAGGGAACTCCTATAATTCACCCCTCCACTTT.

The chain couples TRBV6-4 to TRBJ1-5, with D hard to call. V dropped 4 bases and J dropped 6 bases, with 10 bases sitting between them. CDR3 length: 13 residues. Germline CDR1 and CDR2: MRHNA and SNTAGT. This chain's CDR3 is CASSVGEGQPQHF. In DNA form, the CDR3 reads TGTGCCAGCAGTGTCGGGGAAGGTCAGCCCCAGCATTTT.

The CDR3 nucleotides are TGCGCCAGCAGCCCCGGACTAGCGGGGGTGAACACCGGGGAGCTGTTTTTT. It encodes CASSPGLAGVNTGELFF. V is TRBV5-1 and J is TRBJ2-2, with 13 bases lining up with TRBD2. The V gene's germline CDR1 is SGHRS and CDR2 YFSETQ. V shed 4 bases and J 1 base; nucleotides not matched to a gene: 4. The CDR3 consists of 17 residues.